This T cell receptor beta chain stems from a study of cytomegalovirus exposure and HLA in healthy donors. About the study: As released early, the data held about 85 million unique TCRs from HLA-typed donors.

PCR involved 60 Vbeta and 13 Jbeta primers. The assay was immunoSEQ multiplex PCR, and TCRdb's table has in-frame clones only and misses some. The table includes 150,000 to 180,000 clones, roughly 80% detected once. Germline values: CDR1 MNHEY, CDR2 SMNVEV (reference sequence). This CDR3 has 14 amino acids. The V and J ends lost 8 bases and 1 base respectively, with 12 bases between them. V gene TRBV27 combines with J gene TRBJ2-1; unclear D gene. The clonotype originates from a man aged 30 to 39 in good health and CMV-seropositive. Sequenced material: PBMCs. The CDR3 spells CASRSRRSYNEQFF. CDR3 bases: TGTGCCAGCCGCTCGAGGAGATCCTACAATGAGCAGTTCTTC.